What follows are 12 T cell receptor beta chains derived from one specimen sequenced in a study of identical twins. TCRdb fed the 5' RACE reads into MiXCR, producing one record per CDR3 protein. The data contain 1.5 million to 2 million distinct CDR3 sequences, about 30% of them seen just once; the ten biggest clones take up 0.25% to 0.3%. Sequencing used cord blood. The receptors originated from a newborn girl in good health.

This chain joins TRBV7-6 and TRBJ2-1, with D unclear. CDR3 length equals 16 residues. The V gene's germline CDR1 is SGHVS and CDR2 FNYEAQ. V lost 5 bases and J 0 bases, leaving 14 bases between the germline ends. The CDR3, as DNA: TGTGCCAGCAGCCCGAAGACTCCCTCCTCCTACAATGAGCAGTTCTTC. It encodes CASSPKTPSSYNEQFF.

With regard to this clonotype: The junction differs from germline at one of its ends, possibly a read error. This chain links TRBV11-2 with TRBJ2-1, with TRBD2 matching 7 bases. Germline V gene lookup returns CDR1 SGHAT and CDR2 FQNNGV. CDR3 length: 16 residues. CDR3 protein: CASSLGGGRSYNGQFF. As DNA, the CDR3 is TGTGCCAGCAGCTTAGGGGGCGGGAGATCCTACAATGGGCAGTTCTTC.

The chain has TRBV20-1 and TRBJ1-2; 7 bases match TRBD1. Germline-derived CDR1 and CDR2 are DFQATT and SNEGSKA (reference sequence). V lost 4 bases, J lost 2 bases, and 4 bases stayed unmatched. The CDR3 totals 13 residues. The CDR3 DNA reads as TGCAGTGCTATTTGCAGGGGGAACTATGGCTACACCTTC. Translation: CSAICRGNYGYTF.

The chain employs TRBV21-1 and TRBJ2-5; whether TRBD1, the table's D call, matches the DNA was not checked. TRBV21-1 is an annotated pseudogene. The CDR3 is made up of 15 amino acids. CDR3 loop: CASTQPRRGGETQYF. CDR3 in DNA: TGTGCCAGCACCCAACCCAGGAGAGGAGGGGAGACCCAGTACTTC.

A few counts support this clonotype. The chain recombines TRBV6-6 with TRBJ2-5; D could derive from TRBD1 or TRBD2 (6 bases each). Germline V gives CDR1 MNHNY, CDR2 SVGAGI (reference sequence). This CDR3 spans 13 amino acids. Between the trimmed V and J ends, which lost 9 bases and 3 bases, there was a span of 14 bases. This CDR3 reads CASLQGGKETQYF. The CDR3 nucleotides are TGTGCCAGTTTACAGGGAGGCAAAGAGACCCAGTACTTC.

In its sample, this clonotype was seen a few times. The chain employs TRBV27 and TRBJ2-6; D unresolved. Germline CDR1 MNHEY, CDR2 SMNVEV (reference sequence). Trimming left V 1 base short and J 1 base short, with 5 bases between. The CDR3 consists of 15 residues. The CDR3 DNA follows: TGTGCCAGCAGTTTATTACAATCTGGGGCCAACGTCCTGACTTTC. This gives the protein CASSLLQSGANVLTF.

V is TRBV28 and J is TRBJ2-2, with TRBD2 matching over 16 bases. Germline CDR1 MDHEN, CDR2 SYDVKM. Trimming removed 4 bases from V and 4 bases from J; junction bases left unmatched: 9. The CDR3 totals 19 residues. The DNA for the CDR3 is TGTGCCAGCAGTTCTCCGGGACTAGCGGGAGGGCTAGGCACCGGGGAGCTGTTTTTT. Encoded protein: CASSSPGLAGGLGTGELFF.

This clonotype was counted only a few times. In nucleotides, the CDR3 is TGTGCCAGCAGCTTAGCCTCGGCGCAGTATTTT. Residues: CASSLASAQYF. V gene TRBV7-2 combines with J gene TRBJ2-3, with D uncertain. This CDR3 spans 11 amino acids. Germline lookup yields CDR1 SGHTA and CDR2 FQGNSA. The V and J ends lost 0 bases and 10 bases respectively, with 5 bases between them.

This clonotype was seen a few times. The chain couples TRBV10-2 to TRBJ1-5; D perhaps matches TRBD1 (6 bases). Germline assignment: CDR1 WSHSY and CDR2 SAAADI. V gave up 1 base and J gave up 4 bases, with 14 bases separating them. CDR3 size: 16 residues. CDR3 residues: CASSEYREVRNQPQHF. CDR3 nucleotides: TGCGCCAGCAGTGAGTACAGGGAAGTTCGGAATCAGCCCCAGCATTTT.

This clonotype was found a few times. The chain is built from TRBV5-1 and TRBJ2-1; tentative D call: TRBD2 (5 bases). CDR1 SGHRS and CDR2 YFSETQ come from the germline V gene. Trimming shortened V by 2 bases and J by 6 bases, and 9 bases separated the two germline ends. CDR3 length equals 13 residues. CDR3 DNA: TGCGCCAGCAGCTTCGCAACTAGCAATGAGCAGTTCTTC. Translation: CASSFATSNEQFF.

In this sample, this clonotype turned up a few times. The rearrangement uses TRBV5-5 and TRBJ2-7, with 14 nucleotides matching TRBD2. The CDR3 totals 15 residues. Trimming took 6 bases from V and 5 from J; bases not matched to a gene: 7. Germline CDR1 reads SGHKS; CDR2 reads YYEKEE (reference sequence). The DNA of the CDR3 is TGTGCCAGCATACAATCGGGACTAGCGGGAGACGAGCAGTACTTC. Its translation: CASIQSGLAGDEQYF.

This clonotype was detected a few times. This rearrangement joins TRBV4-1 to TRBJ1-4; TRBD1 is a possible D gene (5 bases). Germline CDR1 and CDR2: MGHRA and YSYEKL. Trimming took off 4 bases at V and 7 bases at J, with 25 bases between the two ends. This CDR3 spans 18 amino acids. CDR3 nucleotides: TGCGCCAGCAGCCGGCTCCCGAGGGGTCCGGGGATGATTGAAAAACTGTTTTTT. Translation gives CASSRLPRGPGMIEKLFF.